These T cell receptor beta chains were read from a single sample in a study of post-analysis software for immune sequencing data. TCRdb reprocessed the PCR reads via MiXCR and lists one record per CDR3 protein. The table has 740,000 or so distinct CDR3 sequences, about 57% seen once. The sequencing sample was made of blood. These receptors all come from a girl aged 5 to 17 with multiple sclerosis. The CDR3 runs from the conserved cysteine through the conserved F or W. D genes are given only for firm matches. Expanded clones get a size class; other rows say once, few or many, or leave the size out.

J gene: TRBJ1-2; clone size: NA; V gene: TRBV7-9; D gene: NA; CDR3 protein: CASMGLGVGYTF; CDR3 DNA: TGTGCCAGCATGGGTCTCGGGGTTGGCTACACCTTC
J gene: TRBJ2-5; clone size: NA; V gene: TRBV21-1; D gene: NA; CDR3 protein: CASSKYRGRETQYF; CDR3 DNA: TGTGCCAGCAGCAAATATCGGGGGCGGGAGACCCAGTACTTC
J gene: TRBJ2-1; clone size: NA; V gene: TRBV20-1; D gene: TRBD2; CDR3 protein: CSALTHSGRTNEQFF; CDR3 DNA: TGCAGTGCTCTCACGCATAGCGGGAGGACGAATGAGCAGTTCTTC
J gene: TRBJ2-7; clone size: many; V gene: TRBV20-1; D gene: NA; CDR3 protein: CSARDEKAGLRVYEQYF; CDR3 DNA: TGCAGTGCTAGAGACGAGAAGGCGGGGCTAAGGGTATACGAGCAGTACTTC
J gene: TRBJ2-7; clone size: NA; V gene: TRBV10-3; D gene: NA; CDR3 protein: CAISGYSGGNSSRRNEQYF; CDR3 DNA: TGTGCCATCAGTGGGTATTCCGGAGGGAACAGCAGTAGGCGCAACGAGCAGTACTTC
J gene: TRBJ1-6; clone size: NA; V gene: TRBV6-6; D gene: TRBD1; CDR3 protein: CASTETGVSYNSPLHF; CDR3 DNA: TGTGCCAGCACCGAGACAGGGGTATCCTATAATTCACCCCTCCACTTT
J gene: TRBJ2-1; clone size: NA; V gene: TRBV12-3/TRBV12-4; D gene: TRBD1; CDR3 protein: CASSTSGQARRYNEQFF; CDR3 DNA: TGTGCCAGCAGCACCTCTGGACAGGCCAGACGGTACAATGAGCAGTTCTTC
J gene: TRBJ1-5; clone size: few; V gene: TRBV2; D gene: NA; CDR3 protein: CASRVGTGGYQPQHF; CDR3 DNA: TGTGCCAGCAGGGTCGGGACGGGAGGCTATCAGCCCCAGCATTTT
J gene: TRBJ2-5; clone size: NA; V gene: TRBV20-1; D gene: NA; CDR3 protein: CSAYDRKETQYF; CDR3 DNA: TGCAGTGCTTACGACAGAAAAGAGACCCAGTACTTC
J gene: TRBJ2-1; clone size: few; V gene: TRBV5-1; D gene: TRBD2; CDR3 protein: CASSLWISGRANEQFF; CDR3 DNA: TGCGCCAGCAGCTTGTGGATTAGCGGGAGGGCCAATGAGCAGTTCTTC
J gene: TRBJ1-2; clone size: NA; V gene: TRBV6-5; D gene: TRBD1; CDR3 protein: CASRDQTGVGYTF; CDR3 DNA: TGTGCCAGCCGGGATCAGACAGGGGTGGGCTACACCTTC
J gene: TRBJ2-5; clone size: few; V gene: TRBV12-3/TRBV12-4; D gene: TRBD2; CDR3 protein: CASSPIQGGQTQYF; CDR3 DNA: TGTGCCAGCAGCCCAATCCAGGGAGGGCAGACCCAGTACTTC
J gene: TRBJ2-5; clone size: NA; V gene: TRBV6-2/TRBV6-3; D gene: NA; CDR3 protein: CASSFHVGAGYQETQYF; CDR3 DNA: TGTGCCAGCAGTTTCCACGTTGGGGCGGGGTACCAAGAGACCCAGTACTTC
J gene: TRBJ2-3; clone size: few; V gene: TRBV7-3; D gene: NA; CDR3 protein: CASSPGEMGNTQYF; CDR3 DNA: TGTGCCAGCAGCCCAGGGGAGATGGGGAATACGCAGTATTTT
J gene: TRBJ2-4; clone size: many; V gene: TRBV28; D gene: NA; CDR3 protein: CASSFLADTKNIQYF; CDR3 DNA: TGTGCCAGCAGCTTTTTAGCGGATACCAAAAACATTCAGTACTTC
J gene: TRBJ1-2; clone size: few; V gene: TRBV7-9; D gene: TRBD1; CDR3 protein: CASSLANRDRGSGYTF; CDR3 DNA: TGTGCCAGCAGCTTAGCGAACCGGGACAGGGGCTCTGGCTACACCTTC
J gene: TRBJ2-7; clone size: NA; V gene: TRBV5-1; D gene: TRBD1; CDR3 protein: CASSSDRVHEQYF; CDR3 DNA: TGCGCCAGCAGCTCGGACAGGGTCCACGAGCAGTACTTC
J gene: TRBJ2-7; clone size: NA; V gene: TRBV10-3; D gene: TRBD2; CDR3 protein: CAAGLAGSSYEQYF; CDR3 DNA: TGTGCCGCTGGACTAGCGGGGTCCTCCTACGAGCAGTACTTC
J gene: TRBJ2-7; clone size: NA; V gene: TRBV6-2/TRBV6-3; D gene: TRBD2; CDR3 protein: CASSWSGRASYEQYF; CDR3 DNA: TGTGCCAGCAGCTGGAGCGGGAGGGCCTCCTACGAGCAGTACTTC
J gene: TRBJ2-7; clone size: NA; V gene: TRBV27; D gene: NA; CDR3 protein: CASSLSRHPRSYEQYF; CDR3 DNA: TGTGCCAGCAGTTTATCGCGTCATCCCCGCTCCTACGAGCAGTACTTC
J gene: TRBJ1-2; clone size: NA; V gene: TRBV4-2; D gene: NA; CDR3 protein: CASSQETGDYGYTF; CDR3 DNA: TGTGCCAGCAGCCAAGAGACAGGAGATTATGGCTACACCTTC
J gene: TRBJ2-5; clone size: NA; V gene: TRBV4-2; D gene: TRBD2; CDR3 protein: CASSQGTSGEGSETQYF; CDR3 DNA: TGTGCCAGCAGCCAGGGAACTAGCGGAGAGGGGTCGGAGACCCAGTACTTC
J gene: TRBJ2-7; clone size: few; V gene: TRBV25-1; D gene: TRBD1; CDR3 protein: CASNPDRGLYEQYF; CDR3 DNA: TGTGCCAGCAACCCAGACAGGGGGCTATACGAGCAGTACTTC
J gene: TRBJ2-7; clone size: few; V gene: TRBV25-1; D gene: NA; CDR3 protein: CASSSHEEVGGYEQYF; CDR3 DNA: TGTGCCAGCAGTAGCCATGAAGAGGTAGGGGGCTACGAGCAGTACTTC
J gene: TRBJ2-6; clone size: NA; V gene: TRBV29-1; D gene: NA; CDR3 protein: CSVGISGADVLTF; CDR3 DNA: TGCAGCGTTGGAATCTCTGGGGCCGACGTCCTGACTTTC
J gene: TRBJ1-6; clone size: NA; V gene: TRBV6-1; D gene: NA; CDR3 protein: CASSDQKYNSPLHF; CDR3 DNA: TGTGCCAGCAGCGACCAAAAGTATAATTCACCCCTCCACTTT
J gene: TRBJ2-7; clone size: NA; V gene: TRBV12-3/TRBV12-4; D gene: TRBD2; CDR3 protein: CASRVAGDSSYEQYF; CDR3 DNA: TGTGCCAGCAGGGTAGCGGGGGATAGCTCCTACGAGCAGTACTTC
J gene: TRBJ2-5; clone size: NA; V gene: TRBV28; D gene: NA; CDR3 protein: CASSGGTADLWKEQYF; CDR3 DNA: TGTGCCAGCAGTGGGGGGACGGCCGATTTGTGGAAGGAGCAGTACTTC
J gene: TRBJ2-5; clone size: NA; V gene: TRBV6-1; D gene: NA; CDR3 protein: CASSGQKGGKETQYF; CDR3 DNA: TGTGCCAGCAGTGGGCAGAAAGGGGGAAAAGAGACCCAGTACTTC
J gene: TRBJ2-1; clone size: NA; V gene: TRBV27; D gene: TRBD2; CDR3 protein: CASSPVTSGRTGAYNEQFF; CDR3 DNA: TGTGCCAGCAGTCCGGTGACTAGCGGGAGAACTGGGGCCTACAATGAGCAGTTCTTC
J gene: TRBJ2-7; clone size: few; V gene: TRBV4-1; D gene: NA; CDR3 protein: CASSQEQGGGSSYEQYF; CDR3 DNA: TGCGCCAGCAGCCAAGAGCAGGGCGGGGGCAGCTCCTACGAGCAGTACTTC
J gene: TRBJ2-5; clone size: NA; V gene: TRBV20-1; D gene: NA; CDR3 protein: CSAINPGWGLETQYF; CDR3 DNA: TGCAGTGCTATTAACCCGGGGTGGGGTTTAGAGACCCAGTACTTC
J gene: TRBJ2-5; clone size: NA; V gene: TRBV5-1; D gene: NA; CDR3 protein: CASSDQSQETQYF; CDR3 DNA: TGCGCCAGCAGCGACCAGAGCCAAGAGACCCAGTACTTC
J gene: TRBJ2-6; clone size: few; V gene: TRBV3-1; D gene: NA; CDR3 protein: CASSPEASGANVLTF; CDR3 DNA: TGTGCCAGCAGCCCGGAGGCTTCTGGGGCCAACGTCCTGACTTTC
J gene: TRBJ2-7; clone size: few; V gene: TRBV5-5; D gene: NA; CDR3 protein: CASSFRAPYEQYF; CDR3 DNA: TGTGCCAGCAGCTTCCGGGCCCCCTACGAGCAGTACTTC
J gene: TRBJ1-4; clone size: NA; V gene: TRBV7-9; D gene: NA; CDR3 protein: CASSFYTGTTEKLFF; CDR3 DNA: TGTGCCAGCAGCTTCTACACCGGGACAACCGAAAAACTGTTTTTT
J gene: TRBJ2-5; clone size: NA; V gene: TRBV29-1; D gene: NA; CDR3 protein: CSVDPQGGRETQYF; CDR3 DNA: TGCAGCGTTGACCCCCAGGGGGGGAGAGAGACCCAGTACTTC
J gene: TRBJ2-7; clone size: NA; V gene: TRBV12-3/TRBV12-4; D gene: TRBD2; CDR3 protein: CASSQNPREGPFHEQYF; CDR3 DNA: TGTGCCAGCAGCCAAAACCCCCGGGAGGGCCCTTTCCACGAGCAGTACTTC
J gene: TRBJ2-3; clone size: NA; V gene: TRBV7-3; D gene: TRBD2; CDR3 protein: CASSSVPAGVSTDTQYF; CDR3 DNA: TGTGCCAGCAGCTCCGTTCCAGCGGGGGTGAGCACAGATACGCAGTATTTT
J gene: TRBJ2-1; clone size: NA; V gene: TRBV6-2/TRBV6-3; D gene: NA; CDR3 protein: CASSSLGLYEQFF; CDR3 DNA: TGTGCCAGCAGTTCTCTAGGCCTGTATGAGCAGTTCTTC
J gene: TRBJ1-1; clone size: NA; V gene: TRBV12-3/TRBV12-4; D gene: TRBD1; CDR3 protein: CASSWGQLASEAFF; CDR3 DNA: TGTGCCAGCAGTTGGGGACAGCTGGCCTCTGAAGCTTTCTTT
J gene: TRBJ2-1; clone size: few; V gene: TRBV18; D gene: NA; CDR3 protein: CASSPARRVYYNEQFF; CDR3 DNA: TGTGCCAGCTCACCAGCGAGGCGGGTATACTACAATGAGCAGTTCTTC
J gene: TRBJ2-5; clone size: NA; V gene: TRBV12-3/TRBV12-4; D gene: NA; CDR3 protein: CASSFLLQETQYF; CDR3 DNA: TGTGCCAGCAGTTTCTTGCTCCAAGAGACCCAGTACTTC
J gene: TRBJ2-1; clone size: once; V gene: TRBV15; D gene: TRBD2; CDR3 protein: CATSRDELAGGPNEQFF; CDR3 DNA: TGTGCCACCAGCAGAGACGAACTAGCGGGAGGGCCCAATGAGCAGTTCTTC
J gene: TRBJ1-2; clone size: NA; V gene: TRBV7-2; D gene: NA; CDR3 protein: CASSLGPGAIYGYTF; CDR3 DNA: TGTGCCAGCAGCTTAGGTCCAGGCGCTATCTATGGCTACACCTTC
J gene: TRBJ1-5; clone size: few; V gene: TRBV15; D gene: NA; CDR3 protein: CATSRDHGQNSNQPQHF; CDR3 DNA: TGTGCCACCAGCAGAGACCACGGACAGAATAGCAATCAGCCCCAGCATTTT
J gene: TRBJ1-6; clone size: few; V gene: TRBV12-3/TRBV12-4; D gene: NA; CDR3 protein: CASSLGYSPLHF; CDR3 DNA: TGTGCCAGCAGTTTGGGTTATTCACCCCTCCACTTT
J gene: TRBJ2-7; clone size: NA; V gene: TRBV7-9; D gene: TRBD1; CDR3 protein: CASTPGQGHYEQYF; CDR3 DNA: TGTGCCAGCACCCCAGGACAGGGACACTACGAGCAGTACTTC
J gene: TRBJ2-7; clone size: NA; V gene: TRBV7-9; D gene: NA; CDR3 protein: CASSLRAPQYF; CDR3 DNA: TGTGCCAGCAGCTTAAGAGCCCCCCAGTACTTC
J gene: TRBJ2-1; clone size: NA; V gene: TRBV4-1; D gene: TRBD1; CDR3 protein: CASSQVFRTGPDYNEQFF; CDR3 DNA: TGCGCCAGCAGCCAAGTCTTCCGGACAGGGCCGGACTACAATGAGCAGTTCTTC
J gene: TRBJ2-7; clone size: NA; V gene: TRBV10-3; D gene: TRBD1; CDR3 protein: CAISDRGGQANSYEQYF; CDR3 DNA: TGTGCCATCAGTGATCGTGGGGGACAGGCGAACTCCTACGAGCAGTACTTC
J gene: TRBJ2-7; clone size: NA; V gene: TRBV2; D gene: NA; CDR3 protein: CASSEEIFYEQYF; CDR3 DNA: TGTGCCAGCAGTGAGGAGATTTTTTACGAGCAGTACTTC
J gene: TRBJ2-3; clone size: NA; V gene: TRBV3-1; D gene: NA; CDR3 protein: CASSQGVSPTDTQYF; CDR3 DNA: TGTGCCAGCAGCCAAGGGGTTTCTCCCACAGATACGCAGTATTTT
J gene: TRBJ1-1; clone size: few; V gene: TRBV5-1; D gene: NA; CDR3 protein: CASSLAAGQQNTEAFF; CDR3 DNA: TGCGCCAGCAGCTTGGCCGCCGGGCAGCAGAACACTGAAGCTTTCTTT
J gene: TRBJ1-2; clone size: NA; V gene: TRBV12-3/TRBV12-4; D gene: TRBD1; CDR3 protein: CASSSGTGGKEPYGYTF; CDR3 DNA: TGTGCCAGCAGTTCCGGGACAGGGGGCAAAGAGCCCTATGGCTACACCTTC
J gene: TRBJ2-3; clone size: NA; V gene: TRBV29-1; D gene: NA; CDR3 protein: CSVDIAQYF; CDR3 DNA: TGCAGCGTCGATATTGCGCAGTATTTT